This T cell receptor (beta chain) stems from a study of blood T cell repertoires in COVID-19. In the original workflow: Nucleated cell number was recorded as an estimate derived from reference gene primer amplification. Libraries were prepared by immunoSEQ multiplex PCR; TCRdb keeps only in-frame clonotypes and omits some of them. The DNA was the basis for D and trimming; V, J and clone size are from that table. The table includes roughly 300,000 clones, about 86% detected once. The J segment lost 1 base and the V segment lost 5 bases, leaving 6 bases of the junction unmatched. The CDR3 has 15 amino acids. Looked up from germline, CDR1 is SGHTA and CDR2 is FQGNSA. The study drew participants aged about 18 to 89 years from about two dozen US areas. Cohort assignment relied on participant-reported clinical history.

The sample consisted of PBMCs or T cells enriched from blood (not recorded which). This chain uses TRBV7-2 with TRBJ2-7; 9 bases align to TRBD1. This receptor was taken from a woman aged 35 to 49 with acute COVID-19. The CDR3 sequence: CASSVGQGYSYEQYF. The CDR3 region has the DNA TGTGCCAGCAGCGTGGGACAGGGCTATTCCTACGAGCAGTACTTC.